The sequence of this T cell receptor (beta chain) was determined in a study of cytomegalovirus exposure and HLA in healthy donors (dated by TCRdb to about 2017). About the full investigation: An earlier analysis of about 560 of the donors reported 276 Gb of sequence data and 117 million unique TCR beta sequences obtained from around 190 million T cells. An early release that covered about 600 HLA-typed donors contained about 300 gigabases of sequencing data and some 87 million unique TCR sequences. The genetic ancestry cluster associated with self-reported Caucasian donors included about 81% of the approximately 410 genotyped donors. The study aimed to test whether cataloging public T cell receptors could reveal signatures of past pathogen exposure. Using immunosequencing, the study profiled T cell repertoires from 500 to 800 subjects and related those repertoires to cytomegalovirus serostatus. A separate validation cohort of some 130 different subjects was used in addition to the roughly 700-subject first cohort. High-throughput TCR immunosequencing, statistical association of individual TCRs with disease status, and machine learning were combined to predict cytomegalovirus infection status. A later analysis re-examined previously published TCR beta repertoires from just over 650 donors and added high-resolution HLA genotyping to investigate patterns of TCR occurrence. Rather than drawing on any new phenotypic data, the later analysis identified candidate immune exposures from TCR beta sequences and the way those sequences occurred across donors. An earlier analysis of approximately 500 of the donors applied high-throughput TCR beta sequencing to assess whether each TCR beta V gene segment acted as functional or pseudogenic. Donor age, sex, ethnicity and CMV serostatus were compiled alongside the repertoire data. A later genetic analysis took genome-wide SNP genotypes for about 55% of the 666 donors and used that subset as a discovery cohort. Every repertoire in the discovery cohort had been generated on one and the same sequencing platform. HLA typing included class I and class II loci at four-digit resolution. The number of typed donors differed by locus: about 629-630 for A, B, C, DRB1 and DQB1; 500 to 550 for DQA1; 606 for DPA1; and about 450 for DPB1. Roughly 5 DR-DQ haplotypes were handled as single units for association and clustering, since linkage in the cohort was strong. Across about 370 genotyped donors of the cohort, an average of approximately 240,000 unique TCR beta nucleotide sequences per donor were sequenced, and around 20% of those sequences were non-productive. Broad study findings and their caveats: The 87-base-pair reads could not distinguish some IMGT-functional V segments, including TRBV6-2 and TRBV6-3, so those segments were excluded. In a later analysis, 15,000 to 20,000 TCR beta sequences were associated with specific HLA alleles at a false discovery rate of 0.05. A cluster of highly shared sequence variants was judged likely to be a technical artifact of the sequencing pipeline. In this cohort, only TCR beta chains were sequenced, and detectable features were limited by the absence of alpha or paired-chain data. A further reported finding was that TCR beta sequences accurately predicted the HLA-A and HLA-B alleles for most subjects in the first cohort. In an earlier analysis of some 500 of the donors, most TCR beta V segments were observed in productive rearrangements about 90% or about 30% of the time, broadly matching IMGT annotations. A later analysis found that TCR association rates varied across HLA loci, with DRB1 alleles showing the most associated TCRs and HLA-C alleles the fewest. Around 16 rarely observed V segments, including chromosome 9 orphons, were excluded from the earlier analysis of approximately 600 of the donors because counts were too low. According to a later analysis, parvovirus B19, influenza, CMV and Epstein-Barr virus appeared linked to several top co-occurrence clusters. The presence/absence analyses assumed that sequencing depth was roughly uniform across donors, and that assumption may not be true. Compared with equally common non-associated chains, HLA-associated TCR beta chains in a later analysis were more clonally expanded and had lower generation probabilities. Because HLA typing was unavailable for some donors at each locus, only the typed subset was used in association tests. The authors suggested that the approach could potentially be generalized to other disease states and immunological phenotypes. Linkage disequilibrium might explain the correlated functional status among segregating V segments, but an unknown experimental factor could not be ruled out. For the cohort, immune exposure information was limited to CMV serostatus. Three of the identified cytomegalovirus-associated TCR beta chains were confirmed in vitro to be specific for cytomegalovirus antigens. While some public TCRs were present in many individuals, most TCR sequences turned up only very rarely across donors. The study gave a list of about 170 TCR beta chains associated with cytomegalovirus. The classifier was reported to diagnose cytomegalovirus status with high specificity and sensitivity in both the original cohort and the validation cohort. V-gene and J-gene trimming of TCR beta chains was associated with a missense DCLRE1C variant in a later genetic analysis, and the association was replicated in an independent cohort. Most CMV-associated TCR beta chains appeared to be HLA-restricted in a later analysis, and the HLA associations seemed to be driven largely by CMV exposure. When HLA alleles, especially DR and DQ, strongly co-occurred, attributing TCR associations to individual alleles was difficult. According to a later genetic analysis, donors in an Asian-associated ancestry cluster had fewer N-insertions in productive TCRs than the roughly 700-donor mean.

In total, approximately 700 healthy bone marrow donors made up the cohort. Cohort members were all nominally healthy when sampled, although unrecorded immune exposures were likely present. The donor was CMV seropositive and was included in the group of 250 to 350 seropositive cohort members. A peripheral blood sample was collected from each donor, and TCR beta sequencing was performed on peripheral blood mononuclear cells. Genomic DNA was extracted from the blood cell samples with the Qiagen DNeasy Blood Extraction Kit. Receptors were amplified or captured by the immunoSEQ multiplex PCR assay. For the multiplex PCR, a mixture combining 60 forward primers for TCR Vbeta segments and 13 reverse primers for TCR Jbeta segments was used. The CDR3 region of rearranged TCR beta genes was amplified from genomic DNA by a multiplex PCR assay. On the Illumina HiSeq System, the amplified TCR beta libraries were sequenced as 87-base-pair reads. In the paper's pipeline: Across the roughly 600 repertoires, a later analysis counted some 80 million unique TCR beta chains, 8.5 million to 12 million of which were shared by at least two donors. Raw reads were error-corrected and collapsed into unique sequences with a nearest-neighbor algorithm that merged closely related sequences to remove PCR and sequencing errors. V, D and J gene segments were assigned by aligning CDR3 sequences to IMGT reference sequences. For a sequence to be retained, a match of at least six nucleotides to both a V gene segment and a J gene segment was required. Rearrangements were classified as productive when the CDR3 lacked stop codons and remained in frame with V and J, and all other rearrangements were classified as non-productive. CDR3 was defined according to IMGT convention as the region running from the second conserved V-encoded cysteine to the conserved J-encoded phenylalanine. In an earlier analysis of more than 550 of the donors, sequences lacking an unambiguous match to a single V gene segment were excluded. An earlier analysis of 550 to 650 of the donors classified V segments as functional when productive rearrangements were above 56.7% and as segregating when the standard deviation between donors was above 5%. A statistical classification framework was built to diagnose cytomegalovirus status from the catalog of TCR beta chain sequences. In a later analysis, TCR nucleotide sequences were compared against IMGT/GENE-DB human TR gene sequences so that V and J genes could be assigned. Using the TCRdist pipeline, a later analysis assigned CDR3 sequences along with most-parsimonious VDJ recombination scenarios. In a later analysis, each TCR beta chain was defined by its CDR3 amino acid sequence together with its V-gene family, and reads without a unique V-gene family were excluded. As a way to deal with suspected cross-contamination and a sequencing artifact, a later analysis dropped 450 to 600 nucleotide sequences that were highly shared and had low generation probability. A later analysis calculated a clonal expansion index for each public chain from normalized within-repertoire ranks of inferred template counts. Generation probabilities in a later analysis came from a VDJ recombination model fitted to out-of-frame rearrangements, and those results were checked against IGoR. A later analysis scored TCR-TCR, TCR-HLA and TCR-CMV co-occurrence with hypergeometric tests, applying a repertoire-size bias correction to TCR pairs. False discovery rates were estimated in a later analysis by permuting HLA or CMV assignments 20 times. In a later analysis, co-occurring TCRs were grouped using DBSCAN, and TCRdist sequence similarity was added for clustering within HLA-allele-positive subsets. Repertoires with fewer than 30,000 or more than 120,000 public chains were left out of co-occurrence clustering, as were five repertoires with anomalous nucleotide sharing. In TCRdb, the immuneACCESS table is reduced to in-frame sequences with V and J assigned. These tables do not hold every clone; where another copy was compared, an unresolved V gene accounts for under half, and the others remain unexplained. V, J and clone size were drawn from that table, and D and trimming were deduced from the DNA. For this sample there are 55,000 to 80,000 clones; over 60% appear just once. The ten largest clones take up around 27% of the sample.

V is cut back by 4 bases and J by 6 bases, with 6 bases in the junction unmatched. Via the germline V gene, CDR1 is SGHRS and CDR2 YFSETQ. Its CDR3 holds 14 amino acids, cysteine through phenylalanine. Only the CDR3 region is kept as DNA, spanning 42 bases read in frame from base 1. This clone was seen only a few times. There is no known antigen for this receptor. Base-call qualities are not available, and no considerably larger clone is one nucleotide away. The chain employs TRBV5-1 and TRBJ1-4; TRBD1 agrees with 7 junctional bases. This sequence was found in a man aged 50 or older in good health and CMV-seropositive. Material: PBMCs. This receptor has the CDR3 CASSPTGSYEKLFF. The nucleotide sequence is given as TGCGCCAGCAGCCCGACAGGGAGTTATGAAAAACTGTTTTTT.